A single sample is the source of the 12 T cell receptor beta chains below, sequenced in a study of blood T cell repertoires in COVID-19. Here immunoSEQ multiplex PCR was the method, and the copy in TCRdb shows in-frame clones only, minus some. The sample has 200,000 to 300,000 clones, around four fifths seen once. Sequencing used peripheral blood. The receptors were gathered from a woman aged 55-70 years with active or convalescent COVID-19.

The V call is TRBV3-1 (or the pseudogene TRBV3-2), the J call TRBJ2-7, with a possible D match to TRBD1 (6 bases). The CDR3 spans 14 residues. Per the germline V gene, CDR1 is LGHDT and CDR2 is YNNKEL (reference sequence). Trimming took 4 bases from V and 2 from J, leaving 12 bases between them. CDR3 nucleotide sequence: TGTGCCAGCAGCCTCGGACAGCCTCCCTACGAGCAGTACGTC. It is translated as CASSLGQPPYEQYV.

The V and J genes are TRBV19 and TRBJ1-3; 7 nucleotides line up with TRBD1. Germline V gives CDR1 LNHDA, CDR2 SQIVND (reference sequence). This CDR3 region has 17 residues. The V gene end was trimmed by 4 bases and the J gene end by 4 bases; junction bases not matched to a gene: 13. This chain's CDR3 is CASSTYAGQPAGNTIYF. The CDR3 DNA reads TGTGCCAGTAGTACGTATGCGGGACAGCCTGCCGGAAACACCATATATTTT. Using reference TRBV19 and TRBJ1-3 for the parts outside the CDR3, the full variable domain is DGGITQSPKYLFRKEGQNVTLSCEQNLNHDAMYWYRQDPGQGLRLIYYSQIVNDFQKGDIAEGYSVSREKKESFPLTVTSAQKNPTAFYLCASSTYAGQPAGNTIYFGEGSWLTVV.

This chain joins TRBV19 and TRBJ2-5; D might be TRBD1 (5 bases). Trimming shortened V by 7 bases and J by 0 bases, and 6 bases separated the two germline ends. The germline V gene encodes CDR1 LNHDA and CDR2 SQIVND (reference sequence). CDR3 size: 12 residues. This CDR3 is CASKGDQETQYF. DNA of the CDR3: TGTGCCAGTAAAGGGGACCAAGAGACCCAGTACTTC. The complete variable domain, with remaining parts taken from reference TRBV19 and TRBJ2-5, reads DGGITQSPKYLFRKEGQNVTLSCEQNLNHDAMYWYRQDPGQGLRLIYYSQIVNDFQKGDIAEGYSVSREKKESFPLTVTSAQKNPTAFYLCASKGDQETQYFGPGTRLLVL.

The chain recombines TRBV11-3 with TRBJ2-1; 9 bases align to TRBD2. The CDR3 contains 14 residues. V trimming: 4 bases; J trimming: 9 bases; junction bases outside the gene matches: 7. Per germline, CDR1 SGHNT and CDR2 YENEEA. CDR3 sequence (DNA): TGTGCCAGCAGCTCAGGACTAGCGAGCCCTGAGCAGTTCTTC. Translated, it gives CASSSGLASPEQFF.

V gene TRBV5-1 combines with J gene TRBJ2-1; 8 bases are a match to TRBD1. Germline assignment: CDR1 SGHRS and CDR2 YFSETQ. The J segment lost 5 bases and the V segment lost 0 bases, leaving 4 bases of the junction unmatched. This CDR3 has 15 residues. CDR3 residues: CASSLEGTGNNEQFF. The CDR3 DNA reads TGCGCCAGCAGCTTGGAAGGGACAGGTAACAATGAGCAGTTCTTC.

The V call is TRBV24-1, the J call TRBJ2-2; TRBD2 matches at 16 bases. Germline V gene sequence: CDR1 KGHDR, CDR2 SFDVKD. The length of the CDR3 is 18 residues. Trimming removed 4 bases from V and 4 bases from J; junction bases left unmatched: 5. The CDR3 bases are TGTGCCACCAGTGACCAGGGACTAGCGGGAGGGGTCACCGGGGAGCTGTTTTTT. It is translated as CATSDQGLAGGVTGELFF.

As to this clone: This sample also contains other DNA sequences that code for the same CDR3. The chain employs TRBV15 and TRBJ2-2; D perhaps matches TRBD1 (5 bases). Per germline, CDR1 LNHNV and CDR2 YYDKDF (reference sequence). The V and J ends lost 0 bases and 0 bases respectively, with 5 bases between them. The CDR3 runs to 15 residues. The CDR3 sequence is CATSRDRANTGELFF. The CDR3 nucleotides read TGTGCCACCAGCAGAGACAGGGCGAACACCGGGGAGCTGTTTTTT.

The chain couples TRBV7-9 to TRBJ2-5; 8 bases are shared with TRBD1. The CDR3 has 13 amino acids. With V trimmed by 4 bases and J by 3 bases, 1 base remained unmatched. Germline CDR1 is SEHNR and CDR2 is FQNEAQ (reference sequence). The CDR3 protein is CASSSDREETQYF. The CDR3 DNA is TGTGCCAGCAGCTCGGACAGGGAAGAGACCCAGTACTTC.

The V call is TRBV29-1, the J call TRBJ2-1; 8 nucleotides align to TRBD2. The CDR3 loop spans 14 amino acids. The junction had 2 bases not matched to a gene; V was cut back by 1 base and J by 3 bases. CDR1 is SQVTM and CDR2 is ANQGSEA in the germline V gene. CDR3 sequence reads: CSVEGTSYYNEQFF. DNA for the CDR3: TGCAGCGTTGAAGGGACTAGCTACTACAATGAGCAGTTCTTC.

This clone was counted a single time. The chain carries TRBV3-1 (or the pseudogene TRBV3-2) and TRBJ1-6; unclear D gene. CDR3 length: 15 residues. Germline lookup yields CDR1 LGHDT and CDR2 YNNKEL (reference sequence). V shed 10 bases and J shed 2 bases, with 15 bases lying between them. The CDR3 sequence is CAISHGGPYNSPLHF. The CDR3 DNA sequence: TGTGCCATTTCGCACGGAGGCCCCTATAATTCACCCCTCCACTTT.

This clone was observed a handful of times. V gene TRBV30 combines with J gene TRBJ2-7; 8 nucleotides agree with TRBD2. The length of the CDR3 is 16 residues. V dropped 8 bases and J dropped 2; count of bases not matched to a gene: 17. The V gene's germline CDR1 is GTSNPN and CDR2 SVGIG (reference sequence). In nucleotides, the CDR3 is TGTGCCCTGGGTCGACCGGAACGGGAGGGCACCTACGAGCAGTACTTC. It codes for CALGRPEREGTYEQYF.

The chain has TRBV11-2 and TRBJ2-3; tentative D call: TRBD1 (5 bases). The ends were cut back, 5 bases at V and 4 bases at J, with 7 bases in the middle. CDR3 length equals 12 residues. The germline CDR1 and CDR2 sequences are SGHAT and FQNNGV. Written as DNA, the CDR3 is TGTGCCAGCAGCGGACACTCAGATACGCAGTATTTT. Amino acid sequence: CASSGHSDTQYF.